This paragraph reports one T cell receptor beta chain. What it binds is unknown. This specimen belongs to a study of monozygotic twins with inflammatory bowel disease. Study outcomes and limitations: Support was lacking for any single strong IBD-associated signal or clonotype.

Germline V gene data show CDR1 as MNHEY and CDR2 as SVGAGI. The CDR3 spans 14 residues. Using eight separate reactions per sample, the authors generated cDNA. The unique tags termed UMIs, each holding a 6-nucleotide sample barcode, were added by means of template switching. TCRalpha and TCRbeta cDNA underwent two nested PCRs of 16 and 9 cycles. With the 5' RACE reads reprocessed, TCRdb shows one record per CDR3 protein and no DNA. This sample's table has 330,000 or so distinct CDR3 sequences. The gene calls are TRBV6-5 and TRBJ1-1. The material sequenced was blood. The receptor's source is a human donor with ulcerative colitis or Crohn's disease, or a healthy co-twin of an affected twin (not recorded which). CDR3 amino acids: CASSYVGPNTEAFF.